These 16 T cell receptor beta chains originate from one sample sequenced in a study of radiation and T cells in renal cell carcinoma. Produced via immunoSEQ multiplex PCR; TCRdb's table is partial and in-frame only. The table lists about 130,000 clones, around 84% of them singletons. As for time point: baseline pretreatment blood. As to treatment: 15 Gy SBRT to primary tumor, nephrectomy 4 weeks later. The sample here was blood, taken from a patient whose treatment included radiotherapy and nephrectomy. The receptors stem from a woman in her sixties or seventies with renal cell carcinoma.

The genes are TRBV2 and TRBJ2-5; D gene ambiguous. Germline CDR1 reads SNHLY; CDR2 reads FYNNEI. The ends were cut back, 6 bases at V and 5 bases at J, with 13 bases in the middle. The CDR3 contains 13 residues. CDR3 DNA sequence: TGTGCCAGCAGAGACGCAGGTTTGGAGACCCAGTACTTC. Its protein product is CASRDAGLETQYF. Full variable domain (rest looked up from reference TRBV2 and TRBJ2-5): EPEVTQTPSHQVTQMGQEVILRCVPISNHLYFYWYRQILGQKVEFLVSFYNNEISEKSEIFDDQFSVERPDGSNFTLKIRSTKLEDSAMYFCASRDAGLETQYFGPGTRLLVL.

The V call is TRBV7-6, the J call TRBJ2-5; D ambiguous. This CDR3 is 14 amino acids long. Deletions cut 4 bases from V and 2 bases from J, with 11 bases between. Per the germline V gene, CDR1 is SGHVS and CDR2 is FNYEAQ. CDR3 amino acids: CASSSLAYQETQYF. The CDR3 region has the DNA TGTGCCAGCAGCTCCCTCGCATATCAAGAGACCCAGTACTTC. The full variable domain, with the rest looked up from reference TRBV7-6 and TRBJ2-5, is GAGVSQSPRYKVTKRGQDVALRCDPISGHVSLYWYRQALGQGPEFLTYFNYEAQQDKSGLPNDRFSAERPEGSISTLTIQRTEQRDSAMYRCASSSLAYQETQYFGPGTRLLVL.

The chain employs TRBV6-6 and TRBJ2-7; D unclear. The CDR3 runs to 14 residues. The germline V gene encodes CDR1 MNHNY and CDR2 SVGAGI (reference sequence). With 7 bases removed from V and 3 bases from J, the gap between germline ends came to 16 bases. The CDR3 DNA is TGTGCCAGCACCAGTAGTGCGAAAAGCTACGAGCAGTACTTC. Its protein product is CASTSSAKSYEQYF.

This chain connects TRBV4-2 to TRBJ2-5; D is unclear. Germline lookup yields CDR1 LGHNA and CDR2 YNFKEQ. With 1 base removed from V and 3 bases from J, the gap between germline ends came to 15 bases. The CDR3 consists of 16 residues. Written as DNA, the CDR3 is TGTGCCAGCAGCCAAGGTGCCCGAGCGACTGAAGAGACCCAGTACTTC. It is translated as CASSQGARATEETQYF.

The gene calls are TRBV6-6 and TRBJ2-5; D may correspond to TRBD1 or TRBD2 (6 bases each). CDR1 and CDR2 (germline): MNHNY, SVGAGI (reference sequence). The CDR3 contains 14 residues. V was cut by 6 bases and J by 5 bases, with 16 bases left in between. CDR3 DNA: TGTGCCAGCAGGGGGGCCCTCGGAGGGGAGACCCAGTACTTC. Translated: CASRGALGGETQYF.

The chain combines TRBV27 with TRBJ1-1; TRBD1 matches 7 bases. Per the germline V gene, CDR1 is MNHEY and CDR2 is SMNVEV (reference sequence). J was trimmed by 4 bases and V by 5 bases; bases with no gene match: 10. This CDR3 is 15 amino acids long. The chain's CDR3 is CASSPRATGPTEAFF. In DNA form, the CDR3 reads TGTGCCAGCAGTCCCCGGGCGACAGGGCCCACTGAAGCTTTCTTT.

V and J are TRBV28 and TRBJ1-2, with 7 bases lining up with TRBD1. The CDR3 runs to 16 residues. The V gene's germline CDR1 is MDHEN and CDR2 SYDVKM. With 5 bases clipped from V and 4 bases from J, the junction kept 13 bases outside the gene matches. The CDR3 sequence: CASSPYPRGVGYGYTF. CDR3 coding DNA: TGTGCCAGCAGTCCATACCCCAGGGGGGTCGGCTATGGCTACACCTTC.

The chain's CDR3 is CASRLQGTRYNEQFF. The CDR3 DNA reads as TGTGCCAGCAGACTACAGGGGACTAGGTACAATGAGCAGTTCTTC. V and J are TRBV6-1 and TRBJ2-1; TRBD2 might be the D (8 bases). The CDR3 loop spans 15 amino acids. V shed 6 bases and J shed 4 bases, with 16 bases lying between them. Germline values: CDR1 MNHNS, CDR2 SASEGT.

The rearrangement links TRBV27 to TRBJ2-6; D gene uncertain. Germline values: CDR1 MNHEY, CDR2 SMNVEV (reference sequence). The V gene lost 6 bases and the J gene lost 0 bases, with 12 bases spanning the gap. CDR3 length equals 16 residues. The CDR3 region has the DNA TGTGCCAGCAGCTTCCTATCAATCTCTGGGGCCAACGTCCTGACTTTC. Its protein product is CASSFLSISGANVLTF.

The rearrangement links TRBV28 to TRBJ1-4; 9 positions match TRBD1. Looked up from germline, CDR1 is MDHEN and CDR2 is SYDVKM. The V and J ends lost 5 bases and 4 bases, in that order; junction bases with no gene match: 8. CDR3 length equals 16 residues. In DNA form, the CDR3 reads TGTGCCAGCAGTCCTCCCGGGACAGGGCTTAATGAAAAACTGTTTTTT. This sequence encodes CASSPPGTGLNEKLFF.

The chain employs TRBV6-6 and TRBJ1-1, with D possibly matching TRBD1 (5 bases). The V and J ends lost 6 bases and 1 base respectively, with 15 bases between them. Germline V gene lookup returns CDR1 MNHNY and CDR2 SVGAGI (reference sequence). CDR3 length equals 15 residues. In DNA, the CDR3 is TGTGCCAGCAGAACTCCGGGACGGACGAACACTGAAGCTTTCTTT. Residues: CASRTPGRTNTEAFF.

The chain carries TRBV25-1 and TRBJ1-2, with TRBD1 as a possible D gene (6 bases). Trimming took 3 bases from V and 3 from J, leaving 11 bases between them. Germline CDR1 is MGHDK and CDR2 is SYGVNS. The CDR3 is made up of 14 amino acids. The CDR3 here is CASSDFTGYYGYTF. The CDR3, as DNA: TGTGCCAGCAGTGATTTTACAGGGTACTATGGCTACACCTTC.

The rearrangement links TRBV19 to TRBJ1-2; the match to TRBD1 covers 7 bases. The CDR3 has 14 amino acids. J was trimmed by 2 bases and V by 3 bases; bases with no gene match: 3. Germline-derived CDR1 and CDR2 are LNHDA and SQIVND (reference sequence). In DNA form, the CDR3 reads TGTGCCAGTAGTATGGGGACAGTAAACTATGGCTACACCTTC. Translating it yields CASSMGTVNYGYTF.

The chain recombines TRBV4-2 with TRBJ1-3; D gene uncertain. The germline CDR1 and CDR2 sequences are LGHNA and YNFKEQ. The CDR3 sequence is 17 residues long. Trimming shortened V by 0 bases and J by 0 bases, and 12 bases separated the two germline ends. Written as DNA, the CDR3 is TGTGCCAGCAGCCAAGAAACACGGGCAGACTCTGGAAACACCATATATTTT. It yields the protein CASSQETRADSGNTIYF.

The V gene is TRBV18, the J gene TRBJ2-2; 8 bases line up with TRBD1. V was pared by 5 bases and J by 2 bases, with 1 base of the junction left unmatched. Germline-derived CDR1 and CDR2 are KGHSH and LQKENI. This CDR3 is 14 amino acids long. The CDR3 DNA reads as TGTGCCAGCTCAGGACAGGGAAACACCGGGGAGCTGTTTTTT. Residues: CASSGQGNTGELFF.

The V gene is TRBV7-2, the J gene TRBJ1-4; D unresolved. The CDR3 sequence is 16 residues long. Germline V gene sequence: CDR1 SGHTA, CDR2 FQGNSA. Trimming pared 4 bases from V and 6 bases from J, leaving 18 bases between. CDR3 in DNA: TGTGCCAGCAGCTCCTTAATGTTGGGCGAGGATGAAAAACTGTTTTTT. Translated: CASSSLMLGEDEKLFF.